This T cell receptor (beta chain) originates from a study of blood T cells in healthy people across ages. Study results and limitations: The fall in TCR beta diversity per million T cells was roughly linear with age.

This CDR3 is built from 16 residues. Germline V lookup: CDR1 SGHVS, CDR2 FQNEAQ. Each donor supplied roughly 9 milliliters of peripheral blood. This clonotype has a single count. Its antigen is not known. The authors ran a second PCR of about 7 to 11 cycles using a sample-barcoded 5' primer and a J-beta primer mix. Every cDNA molecule carried a tag from a template-switch adaptor bearing 12 random nucleotides. MiXCR was run by TCRdb on the 5' RACE reads, yielding one entry per CDR3 protein. The sample yields about 1.4 million distinct CDR3 sequences, 59% seen once. The genes are TRBV7-8 and TRBJ2-4; D may correspond to TRBD1 or TRBD2 (5 bases each). The better agreement between TRBJ2-7 and the DNA end casts doubt on the J call. Specimen: blood. The TCR sequence derives from a man aged 18-30 years in good health. CDR3 amino acids: CASSLAGTVSSYEQYF. The CDR3 DNA sequence: TGTGCCAGCAGCTTAGCTGGGACCGTAAGCTCCTACGAGCAGTACTTC.